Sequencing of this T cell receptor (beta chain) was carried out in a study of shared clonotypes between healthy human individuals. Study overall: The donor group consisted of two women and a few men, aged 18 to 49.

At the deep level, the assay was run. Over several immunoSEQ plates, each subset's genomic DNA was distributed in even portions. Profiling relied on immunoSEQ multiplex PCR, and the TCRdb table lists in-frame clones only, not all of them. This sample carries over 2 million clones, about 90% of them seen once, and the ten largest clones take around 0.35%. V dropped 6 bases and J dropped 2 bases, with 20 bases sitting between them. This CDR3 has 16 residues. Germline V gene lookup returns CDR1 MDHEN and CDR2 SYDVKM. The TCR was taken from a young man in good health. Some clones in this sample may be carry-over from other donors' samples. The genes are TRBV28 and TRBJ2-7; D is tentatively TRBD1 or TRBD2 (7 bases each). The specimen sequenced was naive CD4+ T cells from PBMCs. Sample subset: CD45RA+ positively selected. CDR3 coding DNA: TGTGCCAGCAGGGGCGGGGGAGAGGGGGCCCCCTACGAGCAGTACTTC. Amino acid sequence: CASRGGGEGAPYEQYF.